The rows below give T cell receptor beta chains drawn from one sample of a study of cytomegalovirus exposure and HLA in healthy donors. The table came from immunoSEQ multiplex PCR; TCRdb's copy has only in-frame clones and leaves some out. Counted here are tens of thousands of clones, approximately 80% occurring once; the ten biggest clones make up around 3.2%. The sequenced sample was PBMCs. These receptors came from a woman aged 25 to 39 in good health and CMV-seronegative. Both conserved end residues are part of each CDR3. A D gene is named only where the DNA matches it firmly. Clone size appears in some rows only: once, few, many, or a class for an expanded clone.

>TRBJ2-5|TRBV15|TRBD2|.
CATSRDYVAGGPETQYF
TGTGCCACCAGCAGAGATTACGTAGCGGGGGGGCCTGAGACCCAGTACTTC
>TRBJ2-3|TRBV7-9|TRBD2|once
CSSSPLAGGITDTQYF
TGTTCCAGCAGCCCCCTAGCGGGGGGAATCACAGATACGCAGTATTTT
>TRBJ2-1|TRBV15|.|once
CATSRGGQGYNEQFF
TGTGCCACCAGCAGAGGAGGGCAGGGGTACAATGAGCAGTTCTTC
>TRBJ1-6|TRBV14|.|.
CASSQVTGTPIHF
TGTGCCAGCAGCCAAGTCACCGGGACTCCCATACACTTT
>TRBJ1-1|TRBV6-5|.|once
CASSYSTGEAFF
TGTGCCAGCAGTTACTCGACGGGTGAAGCTTTCTTT
>TRBJ1-5|TRBV5-6|.|.
CASSPKGGPGNQPQHF
TGTGCCAGCAGCCCGAAGGGGGGGCCGGGGAATCAGCCCCAGCATTTT
>TRBJ1-5|TRBV6-5|.|.
CASSTGSNQPQHF
TGTGCCAGCAGCACAGGTAGCAATCAGCCCCAGCATTTT
>TRBJ1-1|TRBV11-3|.|.
CASSLVGRWDTEAFF
TGTGCCAGCAGCTTAGTGGGCAGATGGGACACTGAAGCTTTCTTT
>TRBJ1-5|TRBV19|.|.
CASSIVREGQPQHF
TGTGCCAGTAGTATAGTCAGGGAAGGGCAGCCCCAGCATTTT
>TRBJ2-5|TRBV30|.|.
CAWKGIGLPPQETQYF
TGTGCCTGGAAGGGGATCGGACTACCACCCCAAGAGACCCAGTACTTC
>TRBJ1-2|TRBV7-2|.|few
CASSNPGRGSGYTF
TGTGCCAGCAGCAACCCCGGCAGGGGATCTGGCTACACCTTC
>TRBJ2-5|TRBV19|.|.
CASRMGAWETQYF
TGTGCCAGTAGAATGGGCGCTTGGGAGACCCAGTACTTC
>TRBJ2-7|TRBV7-9|TRBD1|few
CASSRDRGLEQYF
TGTGCCAGCAGCCGGGACAGGGGGCTCGAGCAGTACTTC
>TRBJ1-2|TRBV29-1|.|once
CSVDSYTF
TGCAGCGTTGACAGCTACACCTTC
>TRBJ1-1|TRBV27|.|.
CASSFSTAGTEAFF
TGTGCCAGCAGTTTCTCGACTGCTGGAACTGAAGCTTTCTTT
>TRBJ1-2|TRBV6-6|.|.
CASSYIDSSYGYTF
TGTGCCAGCAGTTACATCGACAGCTCCTATGGCTACACCTTC
>TRBJ2-2|TRBV6-5|TRBD1|few
CASSYGTGSGELFF
TGTGCCAGCAGTTACGGGACAGGATCCGGGGAGCTGTTTTTT
>TRBJ2-1|TRBV6-1|.|.
CASSEGGFSNEQFF
TGTGCCAGCAGTGAAGGAGGGTTCAGCAATGAGCAGTTCTTC
>TRBJ1-4|TRBV28|.|.
CASSSGIYEKLFF
TGTGCCAGCAGTTCAGGGATCTATGAAAAACTGTTTTTT
>TRBJ2-7|TRBV19|TRBD1|.
CASRGDRVPYEQYF
TGTGCCAGTAGAGGGGACAGGGTTCCCTACGAGCAGTACTTC
>TRBJ2-2|TRBV19|.|few
CASRNRQGTGELFF
TGTGCCAGTAGAAACCGGCAGGGAACCGGGGAGCTGTTTTTT
>TRBJ1-1|TRBV7-6|.|.
CASSPRTDRTEAFF
TGTGCCAGCAGCCCGCGGACAGATAGGACTGAAGCTTTCTTT
>TRBJ1-1|TRBV7-7|.|.
CASSLAPGGEAFF
TGTGCCAGCAGCTTAGCGCCCGGGGGTGAAGCTTTCTTT
>TRBJ2-1|TRBV4-1|.|.
CASSPGYNEQFF
TGCGCCAGCAGCCCAGGGTACAATGAGCAGTTCTTC
>TRBJ1-1|TRBV28|TRBD1|.
CASSIIGQGKYEAFF
TGTGCCAGCAGCATAATTGGACAGGGGAAATATGAAGCTTTCTTT
>TRBJ1-1|TRBV10-3|TRBD1|.
CAISELYRDSLNTEAFF
TGTGCCATCAGTGAGTTGTACCGGGACAGTCTAAACACTGAAGCTTTCTTT
>TRBJ2-1|TRBV9|TRBD2|.
CASSVQAGAYNEQFF
TGTGCCAGCAGCGTACAAGCGGGGGCCTACAATGAGCAGTTCTTC
>TRBJ1-6|TRBV18|.|.
CASSGSSNSPLHF
TGTGCCAGCTCAGGATCTAGTAATTCACCCCTCCACTTT
>TRBJ2-7|TRBV30|.|.
CAWSILSDEQYF
TGTGCCTGGAGTATACTTTCTGACGAGCAGTACTTC
>TRBJ2-5|TRBV11-3|TRBD2|.
CASSLDPLAVTEETQYF
TGTGCCAGCAGCTTAGACCCACTAGCGGTGACGGAGGAGACCCAGTACTTC
>TRBJ2-1|TRBV4-3|TRBD2|few
CASSQAVLAGAIGQFF
TGCGCCAGCAGCCAAGCGGTCCTAGCGGGGGCCATAGGGCAGTTCTTC
>TRBJ2-3|TRBV28|.|.
CASSLIDRLDRSTDTQYF
TGTGCCAGCAGTTTAATTGACCGGCTAGATCGTAGCACAGATACGCAGTATTTT
>TRBJ2-7|TRBV4-1|.|.
CASSSPKTATYEQYF
TGCGCCAGCAGCTCCCCCAAGACAGCCACCTACGAGCAGTACTTC
>TRBJ1-5|TRBV9|.|.
CASSVGGSGQPQHF
TGTGCCAGCAGCGTAGGTGGGTCGGGTCAGCCCCAGCATTTT
>TRBJ2-5|TRBV28|TRBD2|.
CASRDTTSGQETQYF
TGTGCCAGCAGGGATACGACTAGCGGGCAAGAGACCCAGTACTTC
>TRBJ2-1|TRBV6-5|.|.
CASSTSTGRYNEQFF
.
>TRBJ1-6|TRBV6-5|TRBD1|.
CASSKAGTGLTPLHF
TGTGCCAGCAGTAAGGCCGGGACAGGGTTGACACCCCTCCACTTT
>TRBJ1-4|TRBV7-2|TRBD1|.
CASSGTGGAKLFF
TGTGCCAGCAGTGGAACAGGGGGCGCAAAACTGTTTTTT
>TRBJ2-7|TRBV7-2|TRBD2|.
CASSRTSGAYEQYF
TGTGCCAGCAGCCGGACTAGCGGGGCCTACGAGCAGTACTTC
>TRBJ1-5|TRBV19|.|few
CASSSIGGSNQPQHF
TGTGCCAGTAGTTCGATAGGGGGTAGCAATCAGCCCCAGCATTTT
>TRBJ2-1|TRBV7-2|TRBD2|.
CASRSGSGGASEQFF
TGTGCCAGCAGGTCGGGTAGCGGGGGGGCGAGTGAGCAGTTCTTC
>TRBJ1-1|TRBV9|TRBD1|.
CASSGDRANTEAFF
TGTGCCAGCAGCGGCGACAGGGCGAACACTGAAGCTTTCTTT
>TRBJ2-2|TRBV5-4|TRBD2|.
CASSLREGNTGELFF
TGTGCCAGCAGCTTACGGGAGGGAAACACCGGGGAGCTGTTTTTT
>TRBJ1-1|TRBV9|.|.
CASSVGRGASTEAFF
TGTGCCAGCAGCGTAGGTCGGGGGGCTAGCACTGAAGCTTTCTTT
>TRBJ1-2|TRBV19|TRBD1|.
CASSIRNRGYGYTF
TGTGCCAGTAGTATAAGAAACAGGGGCTATGGCTACACCTTC
>TRBJ1-1|TRBV7-8|.|.
CASSFGANTEAFF
TGTGCCAGCAGCTTTGGGGCAAACACTGAAGCTTTCTTT
>TRBJ1-5|TRBV5-1|.|.
CASSLAGREPQHF
TGCGCCAGCAGCTTGGCCGGGAGGGAGCCCCAGCATTTT
>TRBJ2-3|TRBV11-3|TRBD2|.
CASSRGTSGRTDTQYF
TGTGCCAGCAGCAGAGGGACTAGCGGACGCACAGATACGCAGTATTTT
>TRBJ2-3|TRBV5-4|TRBD1|.
CASSQGGTDTQYF
TGTGCCAGCAGCCAGGGGGGCACAGATACGCAGTATTTT
>TRBJ1-2|TRBV30|TRBD1|.
CAWSGQGDNYGYTF
TGTGCCTGGAGTGGACAGGGGGACAACTATGGCTACACCTTC
>TRBJ1-1|TRBV7-2|.|.
CASSKTYRDTEAFF
TGTGCCAGCAGCAAGACATATAGAGACACTGAAGCTTTCTTT
>TRBJ1-1|TRBV11-2|TRBD1|.
CASSLSGTGARGEAFF
TGTGCCAGCAGCTTATCTGGGACAGGGGCCCGGGGGGAAGCTTTCTTT
>TRBJ2-3|TRBV7-2|.|.
CASSFGTKGGVDTQYF
TGTGCCAGCAGCTTCGGGACCAAAGGGGGAGTAGATACGCAGTATTTT
>TRBJ2-1|TRBV7-2|TRBD1|few
CASSNRGQGWLGEQFF
TGTGCCAGCAGCAATCGTGGACAGGGTTGGTTGGGTGAGCAGTTCTTC
>TRBJ2-2|TRBV7-2|.|.
CASSFSTGELFF
TGTGCCAGCAGCTTTAGTACCGGGGAGCTGTTTTTT